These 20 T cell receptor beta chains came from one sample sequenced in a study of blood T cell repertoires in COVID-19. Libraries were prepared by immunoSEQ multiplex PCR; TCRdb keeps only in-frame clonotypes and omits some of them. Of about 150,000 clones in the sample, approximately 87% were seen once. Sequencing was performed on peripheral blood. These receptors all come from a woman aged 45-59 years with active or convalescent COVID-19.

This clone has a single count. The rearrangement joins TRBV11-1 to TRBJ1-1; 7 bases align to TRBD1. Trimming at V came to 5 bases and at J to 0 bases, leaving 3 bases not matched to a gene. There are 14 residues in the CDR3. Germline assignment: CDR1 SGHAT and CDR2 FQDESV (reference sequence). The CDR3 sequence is CASSGTVMNTEAFF. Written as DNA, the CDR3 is TGTGCCAGCAGCGGGACAGTTATGAACACTGAAGCTTTCTTT. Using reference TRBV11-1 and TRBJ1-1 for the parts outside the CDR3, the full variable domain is EAEVAQSPRYKITEKSQAVAFWCDPISGHATLYWYRQILGQGPELLVQFQDESVVDDSQLPKDRFSAERLKGVDSTLKIQPAELGDSAMYLCASSGTVMNTEAFFGQGTRLTVV.

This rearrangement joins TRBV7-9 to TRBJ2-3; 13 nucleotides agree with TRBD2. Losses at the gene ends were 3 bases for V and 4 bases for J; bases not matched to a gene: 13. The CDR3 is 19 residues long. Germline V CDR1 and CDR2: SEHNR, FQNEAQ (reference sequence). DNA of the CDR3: TGTGCCAGCAGCTTGGAGATAGGCACTAGCGGGAGGGAAGCAGATACGCAGTATTTT. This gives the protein CASSLEIGTSGREADTQYF.

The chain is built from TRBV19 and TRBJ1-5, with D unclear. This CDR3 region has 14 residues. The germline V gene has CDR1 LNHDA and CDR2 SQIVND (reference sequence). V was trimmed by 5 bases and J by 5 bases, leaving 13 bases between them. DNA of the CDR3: TGTGCCAGTAGTCTCTCTCGTCGTGATCAGCCCCAGCATTTT. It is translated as CASSLSRRDQPQHF.

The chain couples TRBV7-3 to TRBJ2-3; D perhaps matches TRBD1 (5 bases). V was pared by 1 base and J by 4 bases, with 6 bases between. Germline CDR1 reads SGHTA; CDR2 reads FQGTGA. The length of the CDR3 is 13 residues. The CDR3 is CASSLIGADTQYF. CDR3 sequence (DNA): TGTGCCAGCAGCTTAATAGGGGCAGATACGCAGTATTTT.

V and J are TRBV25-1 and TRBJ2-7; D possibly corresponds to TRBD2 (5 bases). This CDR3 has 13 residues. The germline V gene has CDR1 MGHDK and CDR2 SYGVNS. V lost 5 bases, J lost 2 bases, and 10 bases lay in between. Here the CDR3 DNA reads TGTGCCAGCAGTCACGGACTGACCTACGAGCAGTACTTC. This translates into CASSHGLTYEQYF.

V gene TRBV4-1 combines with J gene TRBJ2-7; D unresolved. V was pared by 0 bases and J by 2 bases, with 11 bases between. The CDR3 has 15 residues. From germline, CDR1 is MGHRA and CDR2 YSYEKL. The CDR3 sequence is CASSQEKDTAYEQYF. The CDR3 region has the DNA TGCGCCAGCAGCCAAGAAAAGGATACAGCCTACGAGCAGTACTTC.

DNA for the CDR3: TGTGCCAGCAAACTAGCGGGGGGGCCAGGTGACGGGGAGCTGTTTTTT. Translation gives CASKLAGGPGDGELFF. The rearrangement uses TRBV6-6 and TRBJ2-2; 13 positions agree with TRBD2. CDR3 length: 16 residues. Germline CDR1 MNHNY, CDR2 SVGAGI (reference sequence). Losses at the gene ends were 7 bases for V and 7 bases for J; bases not matched to a gene: 9.

The CDR3 loop is CASSQEKGGVLGSYGYTF. The CDR3 bases are TGCGCCAGCAGCCAAGAAAAGGGAGGGGTTCTAGGTAGCTATGGCTACACCTTC. This chain links TRBV4-1 with TRBJ1-2; D is perhaps TRBD1 (5 bases). Germline CDR1 and CDR2: MGHRA and YSYEKL. Trimming left V 0 bases short and J 4 bases short, with 21 bases between. This CDR3 is 18 amino acids long.

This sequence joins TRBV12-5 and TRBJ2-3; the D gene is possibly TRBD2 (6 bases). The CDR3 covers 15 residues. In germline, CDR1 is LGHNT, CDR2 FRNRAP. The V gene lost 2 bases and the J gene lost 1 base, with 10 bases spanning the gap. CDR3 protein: CASGLMWGGTDTQYF. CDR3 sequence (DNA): TGTGCTAGTGGTTTGATGTGGGGGGGCACAGATACGCAGTATTTT.

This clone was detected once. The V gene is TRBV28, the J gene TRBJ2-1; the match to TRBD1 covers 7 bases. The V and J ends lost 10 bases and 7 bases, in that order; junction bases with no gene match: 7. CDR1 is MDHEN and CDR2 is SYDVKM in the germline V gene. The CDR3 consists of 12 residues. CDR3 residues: CATRQGGNEQFF. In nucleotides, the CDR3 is TGTGCCACAAGACAGGGCGGGAATGAGCAGTTCTTC. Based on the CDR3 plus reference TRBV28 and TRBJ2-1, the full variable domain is DVKVTQSSRYLVKRTGEKVFLECVQDMDHENMFWYRQDPGLGLRLIYFSYDVKMKEKGDIPEGYSVSREKKERFSLILESASTNQTSMYLCATRQGGNEQFFGPGTRLTVL.

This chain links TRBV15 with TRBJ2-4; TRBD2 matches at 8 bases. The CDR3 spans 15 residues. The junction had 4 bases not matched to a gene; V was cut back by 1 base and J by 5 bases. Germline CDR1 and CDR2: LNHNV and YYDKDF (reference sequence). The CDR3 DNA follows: TGTGCCACCAGCAGAGTGGTCGGGAGGGAAAACATTCAGTACTTC. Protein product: CATSRVVGRENIQYF.

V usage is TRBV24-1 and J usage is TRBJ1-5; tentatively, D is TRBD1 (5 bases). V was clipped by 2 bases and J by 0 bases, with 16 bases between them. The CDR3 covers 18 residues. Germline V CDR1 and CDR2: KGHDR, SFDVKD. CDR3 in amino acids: CATSDSRKPGLSNQPQHF. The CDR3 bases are TGTGCCACCAGTGATTCTCGTAAGCCAGGGCTTAGCAATCAGCCCCAGCATTTT.

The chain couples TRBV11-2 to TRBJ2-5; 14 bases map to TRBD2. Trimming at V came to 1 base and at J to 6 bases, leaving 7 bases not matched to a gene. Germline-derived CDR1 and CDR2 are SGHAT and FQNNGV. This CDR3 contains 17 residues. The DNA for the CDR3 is TGTGCCAGCAGCTTAGTGGGACTAGCGGGAGAGTATCAGACCCAGTACTTC. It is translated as CASSLVGLAGEYQTQYF.

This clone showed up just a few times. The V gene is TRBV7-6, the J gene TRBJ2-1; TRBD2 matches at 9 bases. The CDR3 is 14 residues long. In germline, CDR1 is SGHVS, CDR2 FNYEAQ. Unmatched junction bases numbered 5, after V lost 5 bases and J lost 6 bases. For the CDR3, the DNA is TGTGCCAGCAGCCCGGCTAGCGGGGCCAATGAGCAGTTCTTC. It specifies CASSPASGANEQFF.

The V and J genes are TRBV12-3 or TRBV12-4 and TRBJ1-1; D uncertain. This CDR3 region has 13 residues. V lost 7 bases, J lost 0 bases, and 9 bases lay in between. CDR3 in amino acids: CASKRKLNTEAFF. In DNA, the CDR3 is TGTGCCAGCAAGAGAAAGTTGAACACTGAAGCTTTCTTT.

The CDR3 here is CASSSDRGLAYNEQFF. Here the CDR3 DNA reads TGTGCCAGCAGCTCCGATCGAGGACTAGCGTACAATGAGCAGTTCTTC. The genes are TRBV11-2 and TRBJ2-1, with TRBD2 matching over 9 bases. V was pared by 4 bases and J by 4 bases, with 8 bases of the junction left unmatched. This CDR3 contains 16 residues. Looked up from germline, CDR1 is SGHAT and CDR2 is FQNNGV.

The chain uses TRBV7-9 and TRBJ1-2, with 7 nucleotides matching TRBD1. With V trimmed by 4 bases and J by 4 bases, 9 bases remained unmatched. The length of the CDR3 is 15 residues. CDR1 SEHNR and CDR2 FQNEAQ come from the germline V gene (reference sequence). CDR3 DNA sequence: TGTGCCAGCAGCTCACCTCAGGGGGGCAGCTATGGCTACACCTTC. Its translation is CASSSPQGGSYGYTF.

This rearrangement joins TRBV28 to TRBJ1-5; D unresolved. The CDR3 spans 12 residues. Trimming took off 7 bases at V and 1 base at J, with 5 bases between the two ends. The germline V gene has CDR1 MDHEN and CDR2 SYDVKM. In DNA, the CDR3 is TGTGCCAGCAACCTAAGCAATCAGCCCCAGCATTTT. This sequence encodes CASNLSNQPQHF.

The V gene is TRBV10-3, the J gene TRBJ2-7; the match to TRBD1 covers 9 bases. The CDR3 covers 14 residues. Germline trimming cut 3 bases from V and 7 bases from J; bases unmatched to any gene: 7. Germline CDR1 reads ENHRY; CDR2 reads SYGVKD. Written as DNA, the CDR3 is TGTGCCATCAGTGAAGCACAGGGGGCGGCTGAGCAGTACTTC. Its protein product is CAISEAQGAAEQYF.

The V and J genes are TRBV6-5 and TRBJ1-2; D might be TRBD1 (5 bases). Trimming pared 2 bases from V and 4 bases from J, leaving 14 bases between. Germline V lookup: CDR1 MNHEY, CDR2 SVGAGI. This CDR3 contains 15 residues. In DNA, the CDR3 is TGTGCCAGCAGTTACGTACAGGAGGAGGGCTATGGCTACACCTTC. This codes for CASSYVQEEGYGYTF.